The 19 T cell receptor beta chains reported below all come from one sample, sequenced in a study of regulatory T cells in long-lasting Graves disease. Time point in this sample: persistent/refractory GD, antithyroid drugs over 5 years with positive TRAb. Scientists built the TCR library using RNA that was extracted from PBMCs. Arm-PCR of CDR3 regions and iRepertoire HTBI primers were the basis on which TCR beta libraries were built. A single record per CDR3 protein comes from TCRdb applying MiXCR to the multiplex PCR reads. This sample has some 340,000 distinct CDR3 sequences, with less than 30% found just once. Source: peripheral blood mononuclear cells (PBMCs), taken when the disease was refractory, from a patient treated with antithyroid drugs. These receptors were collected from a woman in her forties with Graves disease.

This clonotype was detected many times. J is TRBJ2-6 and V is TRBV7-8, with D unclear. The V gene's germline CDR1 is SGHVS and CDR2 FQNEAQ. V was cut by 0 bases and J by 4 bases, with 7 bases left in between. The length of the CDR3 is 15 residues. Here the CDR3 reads CASSLAGSGANVLTF. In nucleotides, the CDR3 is TGTGCCAGCAGCTTAGCAGGGTCCGGGGCCAACGTCCTGACTTTC. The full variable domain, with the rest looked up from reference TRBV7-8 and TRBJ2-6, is GAGVSQSPRYKVAKRGQDVALRCDPISGHVSLFWYQQALGQGPEFLTYFQNEAQLDKSGLPSDRFFAERPEGSVSTLKIQRTQQEDSAVYLCASSLAGSGANVLTFGAGSRLTVL.

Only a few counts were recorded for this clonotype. The CDR3: CAQPLLADTGELFF. The CDR3 region has the DNA TGTGCCCAACCCCTACTAGCAGACACCGGGGAGCTGTTTTTT. J is TRBJ2-2 and V is TRBV6-1; maybe TRBD2 (6 bases). Per the germline V gene, CDR1 is MNHNS and CDR2 is SASEGT. The germline V and J ends were trimmed by 11 bases and 3 bases, with 16 bases remaining between them. There are 14 residues in the CDR3.

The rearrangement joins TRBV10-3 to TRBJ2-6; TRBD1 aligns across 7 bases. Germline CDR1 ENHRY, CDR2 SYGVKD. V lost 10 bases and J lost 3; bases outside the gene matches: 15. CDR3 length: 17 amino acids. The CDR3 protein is CATRKSDRDGGANVLTF. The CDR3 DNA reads TGTGCCACCAGGAAAAGCGACAGGGATGGTGGGGCCAACGTCCTGACTTTC.

The DNA of the CDR3 is TGTGCCAGCAGCTCCCCGAGGCGACGGAGAAACCCCTACGAGCAGTACTTC. Translation gives CASSSPRRRRNPYEQYF. The V gene is TRBV7-3, the J gene TRBJ2-7; D is uncertain. The CDR3 extends over 17 amino acids. Per germline, CDR1 SGHTA and CDR2 FQGTGA. V lost 4 bases and J 2 bases, leaving 21 bases between the germline ends.

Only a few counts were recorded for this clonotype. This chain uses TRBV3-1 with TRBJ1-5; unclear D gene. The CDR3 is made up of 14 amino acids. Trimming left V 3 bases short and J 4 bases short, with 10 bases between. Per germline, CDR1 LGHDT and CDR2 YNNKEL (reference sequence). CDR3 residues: CASSQRGSNQPQHF. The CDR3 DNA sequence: TGTGCCAGCAGCCAGCGGGGATCAAATCAGCCCCAGCATTTT.

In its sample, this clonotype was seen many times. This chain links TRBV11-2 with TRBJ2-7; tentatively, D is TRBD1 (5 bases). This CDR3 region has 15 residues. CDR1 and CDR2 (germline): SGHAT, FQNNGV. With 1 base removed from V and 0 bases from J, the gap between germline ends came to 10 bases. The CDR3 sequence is CASSLVAGPSYEQYF. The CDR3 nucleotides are TGTGCCAGCAGCTTAGTGGCAGGGCCCTCCTACGAGCAGTACTTC.

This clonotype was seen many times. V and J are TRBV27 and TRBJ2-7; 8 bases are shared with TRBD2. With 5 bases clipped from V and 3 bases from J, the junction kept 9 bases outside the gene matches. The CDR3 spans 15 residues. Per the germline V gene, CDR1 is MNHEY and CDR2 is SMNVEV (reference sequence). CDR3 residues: CASSVNGLAYYEQYF. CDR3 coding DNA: TGTGCCAGCAGTGTGAACGGACTAGCCTACTACGAGCAGTACTTC.

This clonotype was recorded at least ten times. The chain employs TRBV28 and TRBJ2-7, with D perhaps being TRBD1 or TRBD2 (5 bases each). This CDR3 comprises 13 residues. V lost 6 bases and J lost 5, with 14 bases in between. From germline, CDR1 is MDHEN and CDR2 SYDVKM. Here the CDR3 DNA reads TGTGCCAGCAGCGGGGCCCTGGGGAACGAGCAGTACTTC. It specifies CASSGALGNEQYF.

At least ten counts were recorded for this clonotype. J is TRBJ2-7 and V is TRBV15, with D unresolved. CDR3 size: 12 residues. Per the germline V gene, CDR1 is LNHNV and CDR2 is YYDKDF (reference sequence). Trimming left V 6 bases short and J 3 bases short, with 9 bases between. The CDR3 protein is CATSRSGYEQYF. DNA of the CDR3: TGTGCCACCAGTCGTTCAGGCTACGAGCAGTACTTC.

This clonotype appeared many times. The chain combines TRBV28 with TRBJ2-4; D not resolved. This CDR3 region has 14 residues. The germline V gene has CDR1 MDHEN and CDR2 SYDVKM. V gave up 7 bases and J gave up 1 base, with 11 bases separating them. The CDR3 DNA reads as TGTGCCAGCAATGGATTTAGGGCCAAAAACATTCAGTACTTC. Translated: CASNGFRAKNIQYF.

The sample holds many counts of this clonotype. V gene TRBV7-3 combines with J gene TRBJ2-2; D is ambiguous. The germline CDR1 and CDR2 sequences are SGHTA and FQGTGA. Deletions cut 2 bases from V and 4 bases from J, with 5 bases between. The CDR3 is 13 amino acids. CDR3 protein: CASSLYGTGELFF. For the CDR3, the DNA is TGTGCCAGCAGCTTATATGGCACCGGGGAGCTGTTTTTT.

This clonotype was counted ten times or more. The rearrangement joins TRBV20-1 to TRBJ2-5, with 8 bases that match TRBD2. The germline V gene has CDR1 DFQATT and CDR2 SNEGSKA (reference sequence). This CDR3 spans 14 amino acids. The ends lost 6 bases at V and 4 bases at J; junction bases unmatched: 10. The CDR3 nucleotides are TGCAGTGCCCCGAAGAGCGGGGGAGGAGAGACCCAGTACTTC. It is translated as CSAPKSGGGETQYF.

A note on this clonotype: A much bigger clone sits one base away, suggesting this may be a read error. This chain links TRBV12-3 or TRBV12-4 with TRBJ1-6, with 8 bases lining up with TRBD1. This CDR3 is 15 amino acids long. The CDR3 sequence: CASTARQGNNLPLHF. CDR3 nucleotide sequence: TGTGCCAGCACCGCCAGACAGGGGAATAATTTACCCCTCCACTTT.

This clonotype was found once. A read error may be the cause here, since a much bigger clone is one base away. The CDR3, as DNA: TGTGCCAGCAGTTCATACGGGAATCAGCTCCAGCATTTT. Protein: CASSSYGNQLQHF. This chain joins TRBV11-2 and TRBJ1-5; D gene uncertain. Germline V gene data show CDR1 as SGHAT and CDR2 as FQNNGV. The CDR3 has 13 amino acids.

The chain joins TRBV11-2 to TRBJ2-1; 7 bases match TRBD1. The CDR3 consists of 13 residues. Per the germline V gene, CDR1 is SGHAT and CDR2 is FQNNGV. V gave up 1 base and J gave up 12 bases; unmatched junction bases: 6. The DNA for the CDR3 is TGTGCCAGCAGCTTAGTTTTCAGGGGGTGGCAGTTCTTC. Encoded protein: CASSLVFRGWQFF.

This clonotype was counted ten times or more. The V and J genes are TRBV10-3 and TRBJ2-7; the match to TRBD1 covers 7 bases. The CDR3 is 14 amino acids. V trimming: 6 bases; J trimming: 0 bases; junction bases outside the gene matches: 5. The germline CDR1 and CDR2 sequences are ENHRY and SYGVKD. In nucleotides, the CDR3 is TGTGCCATCAGCTCCGGGACAGACTCCTACGAGCAGTACTTC. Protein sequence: CAISSGTDSYEQYF.

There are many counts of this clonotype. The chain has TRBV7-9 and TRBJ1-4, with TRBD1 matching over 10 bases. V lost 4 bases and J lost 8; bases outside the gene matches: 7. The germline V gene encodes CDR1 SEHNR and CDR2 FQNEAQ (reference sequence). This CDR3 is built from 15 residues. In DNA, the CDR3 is TGTGCCAGCAGCTCGTCGGGACAGGGGAAAGAAAAACTGTTTTTT. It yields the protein CASSSSGQGKEKLFF.

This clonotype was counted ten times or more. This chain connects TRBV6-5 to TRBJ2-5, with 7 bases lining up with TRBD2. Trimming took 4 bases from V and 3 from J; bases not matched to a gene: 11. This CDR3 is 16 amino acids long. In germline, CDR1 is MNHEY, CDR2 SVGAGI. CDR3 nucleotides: TGTGCCAGCAGTTCGTCTAGCGGACCAAGCAAAGAGACCCAGTACTTC. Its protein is CASSSSSGPSKETQYF.

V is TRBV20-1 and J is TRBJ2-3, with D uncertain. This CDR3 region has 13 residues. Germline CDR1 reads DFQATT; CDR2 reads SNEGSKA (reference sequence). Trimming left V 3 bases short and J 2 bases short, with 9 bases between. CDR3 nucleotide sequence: TGCAGTGCTAGCGGCGTGATCACAGATACGCAGTATTTT. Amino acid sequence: CSASGVITDTQYF.